This TCR beta chain was recorded in a study of shared clonotypes between healthy human individuals. Researchers partitioned CD4+ cells into CD45RA+ naive and CD45RA-negative memory subsets. The method was immunoSEQ multiplex PCR; TCRdb's version includes in-frame clones alone and lacks a portion of them. The table includes about 2.4 million clones, around 90% detected once. There are 14 residues in the CDR3. V was clipped by 5 bases and J by 4 bases, with 12 bases between them. The germline gives CDR1 SGHAT, CDR2 FQNNGV. The sample taken for sequencing was naive CD4+ T cells sorted from blood. The subset: CD45RA+ positively selected. The clonotype was recovered from a man younger than 35 in good health. The V and J genes are TRBV11-2 and TRBJ2-1; D is possibly TRBD2 (6 bases). CDR3: CASSLYRGYNEQFF. The CDR3 nucleotides are TGTGCCAGCAGCCTCTATCGGGGGTACAATGAGCAGTTCTTC.